The clone carrying this T cell receptor beta chain was observed many times. As yet, its antigen is unknown. This CDR3 is built from 13 residues. V was shortened by 6 bases and J by 7 bases, with 16 bases between the two germline ends. CDR1 is SGHNT and CDR2 is YENEEA in the germline V gene. The record originates from a study of T cells after yellow fever vaccination. Study background: Preparation used SMART-Seq v4 Ultra Low Input for the low-cell-number fractions.

General study findings and limits: Repertoires obtained by FACS sorting could include abundant clonotypes that entered as contaminants from the bulk population. Overlap between CD4 and CD8 compartments was detected for a small share of clonotypes.

TCRdb fed the 5' RACE reads into MiXCR, producing one record per CDR3 protein. In the table there are some 340,000 distinct CDR3 sequences, around 10% of which are singletons. The sequence was collected from a man younger than 30 who received the YFV17D yellow fever vaccine. This chain connects TRBV11-3 to TRBJ2-7; D unresolved. Material: CD4+ T cells sorted from PBMCs, obtained 45 days after the yellow fever booster vaccination. This CDR3 is CASSKAVQREQYF. The CDR3 coding sequence is TGTGCCAGCAGTAAGGCTGTCCAGAGGGAGCAGTACTTC.